This T cell receptor (beta chain) was recorded in a study of T cell clusters in autoimmune cytopenias. Per germline, CDR1 SGHTA and CDR2 FQGTGA. CDR3 length: 17 residues. Regarding the study as a whole: Exclusive TRB clusters were 2.5 to 3.5-fold more numerous in healthy donors than in active autoimmune hepatitis. TRB repertoire shifts in secondary cytopenia and chronic lymphocytic leukemia mostly reflected lymphoma, not autoimmunity. No experiment has yet validated the function of the T cell clusters defined in silico.

Each sample's input was roughly 250 ng genomic DNA, 30,000 to 45,000 genome equivalents. In regard to this clonotype: What it binds is unknown.

One tube held mixed TRB-A and TRB-B primer pools for touch-down PCR. Reanalyzing the multiplex PCR reads, TCRdb keeps one entry per CDR3 protein, without DNA. The data show some 11,000 distinct CDR3 sequences, and the top ten clones hold around a third. These data also featured in a second study, about T cell repertoires in aging, cancer and after chemotherapy. This second study says: Compared with age-matched healthy donors, untreated hematological or solid cancer patients showed higher blood TCR clonality.

The chain is built from TRBV7-3 and TRBJ2-2; TCRdb designates TRBD1, a call that cannot be tested without DNA. The sample taken for sequencing was peripheral blood. This receptor was obtained from a human donor in good health. CDR3 in amino acids: CASSLKGQGANTGELFF.